This T cell receptor beta chain stems from a study of CD4 T cells in relation to SARS-CoV-2 and coronaviruses. Clones were read by immunoSEQ multiplex PCR, and TCRdb kept only the in-frame ones, dropping some. The profile shows about 65,000 clones, around 86% of them singletons. Study-wide results and limits: About 65% of donors had memory CD4+ clonotypes crossrecognizing SARS-CoV-2 and common cold coronavirus spike. SARS-CoV-2-driven expansion was significantly weaker in crossreactive than monoreactive clones.

Turning to this clone: Antigen: not known.

Germline-derived CDR1 and CDR2 are DFQATT and SNEGSKA (reference sequence). The CDR3 has 15 amino acids. The V end lost 4 bases, the J end lost 2 bases, and 15 bases lay between the germline ends. Before the COVID-19 pandemic, during about 2011-2019, CD4+ T cells were taken from unexposed donors. The V gene is TRBV20-1, the J gene TRBJ1-5; unclear D gene. The source material was memory CD4+ T cells from PBMCs. This receptor was taken from a human donor in good health. CDR3 DNA: TGCAGTGCTATTGACCGAATAATGGGCAATCAGCCCCAGCATTTT. Amino acids: CSAIDRIMGNQPQHF.